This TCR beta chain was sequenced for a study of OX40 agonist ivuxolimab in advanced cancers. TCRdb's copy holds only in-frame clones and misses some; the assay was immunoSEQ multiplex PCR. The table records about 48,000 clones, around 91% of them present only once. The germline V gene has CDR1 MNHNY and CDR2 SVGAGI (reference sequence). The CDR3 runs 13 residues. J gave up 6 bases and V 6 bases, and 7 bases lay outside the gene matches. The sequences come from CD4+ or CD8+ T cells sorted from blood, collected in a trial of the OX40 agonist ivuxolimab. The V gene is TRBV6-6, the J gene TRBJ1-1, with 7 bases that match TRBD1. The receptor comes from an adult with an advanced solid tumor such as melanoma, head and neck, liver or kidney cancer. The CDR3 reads CASSQQGMAEAFF. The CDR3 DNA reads TGTGCCAGCAGCCAACAGGGGATGGCTGAAGCTTTCTTT.